This TCR beta chain was identified during a study of cytotoxic CD8 clonotypes in ibrutinib-treated CLL. Germline V gene data show CDR1 as MNHEY and CDR2 as SMNVEV (reference sequence). V shed 4 bases, J shed 5 bases, and the junction held 13 bases outside the gene matches. The CDR3 extends over 18 amino acids. Only in-frame clones appear in the TCRdb table, and some are missing; sequencing was by immunoSEQ multiplex PCR. This repertoire shows under 300,000 clones, approximately 76% found once; its top ten account for about 5.3%. This clone was seen a handful of times. The chain links TRBV27 to TRBJ2-2; 10 positions agree with TRBD2. Specimen: PBMCs, collected at disease progression, from a patient treated with ibrutinib. The TCR was taken from a human donor with chronic lymphocytic leukemia. For the CDR3, the DNA is TGTGCCAGCAGTTCCCGAAGGGTACTAGCGGGAATGACCGGGGAGCTGTTTTTT. It specifies CASSSRRVLAGMTGELFF.